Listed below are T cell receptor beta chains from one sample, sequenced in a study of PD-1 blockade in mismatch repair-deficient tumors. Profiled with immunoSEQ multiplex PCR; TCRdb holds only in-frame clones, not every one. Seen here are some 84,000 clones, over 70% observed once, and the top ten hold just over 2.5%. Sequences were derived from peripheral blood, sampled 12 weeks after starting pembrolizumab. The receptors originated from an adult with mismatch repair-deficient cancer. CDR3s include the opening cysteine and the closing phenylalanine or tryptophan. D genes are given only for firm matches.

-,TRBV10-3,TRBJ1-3,CAISNTGQSGNTIYF
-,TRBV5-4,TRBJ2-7,CASSSSGTLSYEQYF
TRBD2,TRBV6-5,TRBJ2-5,CASGRGLETQYF
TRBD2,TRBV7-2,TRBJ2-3,CASSAILAGGFTDTQYF
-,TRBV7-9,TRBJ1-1,CASSLGSGTTEAFF
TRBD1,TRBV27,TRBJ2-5,CASGQGFVDRETQYF
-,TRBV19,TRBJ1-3,CASDQGSGNTIYF
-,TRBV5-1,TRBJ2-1,CASSPWDPWAGEQFF
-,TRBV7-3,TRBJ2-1,CASSRAGQPDEQFF
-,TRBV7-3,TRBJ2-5,CASSEQGVQETQYF
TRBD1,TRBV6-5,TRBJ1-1,CASSYKTTGVNTEAFF
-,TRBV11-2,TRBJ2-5,CASSFTFQETQYF
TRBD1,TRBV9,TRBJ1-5,CASSVGRGYNQPQHF
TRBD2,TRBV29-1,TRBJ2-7,CSVEGAGGTYEQYF
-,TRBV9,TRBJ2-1,CASSEGASYNEQFF
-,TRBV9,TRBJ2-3,CASSGGVLSTDTQYF
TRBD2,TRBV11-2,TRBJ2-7,CASSGTSSNYEQYF
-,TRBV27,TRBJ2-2,CASRVRELFF
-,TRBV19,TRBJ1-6,CASSKGSPLHF
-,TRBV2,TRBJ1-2,CASRGDTGGYTF
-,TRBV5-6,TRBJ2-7,CASSYPDSYEQYF
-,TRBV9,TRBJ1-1,CASSVVARAGTEAFF
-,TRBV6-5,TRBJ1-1,CASKDSFAAFF
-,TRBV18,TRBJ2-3,CASSPPGKKGTDTQYF
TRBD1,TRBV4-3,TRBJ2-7,CASSQEDRAYEQYF
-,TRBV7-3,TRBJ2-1,CASSLTAQAYNEQFF
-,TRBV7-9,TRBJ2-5,CASSSTGPEGAQYF
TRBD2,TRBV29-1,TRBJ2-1,CSVTWTSGDYNEQFF
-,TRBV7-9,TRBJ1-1,CASSPPRSLNTEAFF
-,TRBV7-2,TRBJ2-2,CASSAQASDTGELFF
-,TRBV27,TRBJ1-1,CASSPLLGARTEAFF
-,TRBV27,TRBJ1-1,CASSLTHLDTEAFF
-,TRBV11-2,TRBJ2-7,CASSLGNSGFYEQYF
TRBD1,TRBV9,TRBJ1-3,CASSARTGEVGNTIYF
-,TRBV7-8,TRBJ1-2,CASMGVYTGNYGYTF